The T cell receptor beta chain under discussion was sequenced for a study of T cell repertoires in cytomegalovirus infection. Study overall: In the study, CMV epitopes included recently identified HLA-C-restricted and well-studied HLA-B-restricted ones. Public TCR beta signatures were indicative of both CMV infection and a matching HLA type.

Study-level points and caveats: Predominance within the ex vivo response was attributable to HLA-C-restricted CMV-specific TCR beta clonotypes. Carriers of CMV and the relevant HLA type were discriminated by public TCR beta frequency.

CDR3 length equals 13 residues. CDR1 is DFQATT, CDR2 SNEGSKA, per germline (reference sequence). V shed 6 bases and J shed 4 bases, with 13 bases lying between them. Concerning this clonotype: Its antigen remains unidentified.

Each CDR3 protein gets one entry after TCRdb re-called the reads with MiXCR. The table has under 130,000 distinct CDR3 sequences, roughly 41% seen once; the top ten hold about two thirds. This chain links TRBV20-1 with TRBJ2-1, with D maybe TRBD1 (6 bases). The origin of this receptor is a human donor in good health (CMV status not recorded). Some clones in this sample may be carry-over from other donors' samples. Here the sequenced sample was CD8+ T cells from cultured PBMCs, taken from culture after CMV antigen stimulation. CDR3 in amino acids: CSATRGIYNEQFF. The CDR3 bases are TGCAGTGCCACTAGGGGGATTTACAATGAGCAGTTCTTC.